Below, 4 T cell receptor beta chains from the same sample are listed, as sequenced in a study of shared clonotypes between healthy human individuals (dated by TCRdb to 2019 to 2021). The library was produced with the immunoSEQ multiplex PCR assay. Not all clones reach the TCRdb copy of this immuneACCESS table, which keeps in-frame sequences only. Checked studies attribute under half of the gap to unresolved V genes and leave the rest unexplained. This sample has roughly 2.5 million clones in its table, and around nine tenths of those were observed once. The ten top clones hold roughly 0.13% of the sample. The sample consisted of naive CD4+ T cells sorted from blood. The cell subset or site label corresponds to: CD45RA+ positively selected. The receptors come from a man between 18 and 29 years old in good health.

V gene TRBV4-1 combines with J gene TRBJ2-2; D perhaps matches TRBD1 (5 bases). The CDR3 loop spans 13 amino acids. Per germline, CDR1 MGHRA and CDR2 YSYEKL. Trimming cost V 3 bases and J 5 bases, with 7 bases left between them. In nucleotides, the CDR3 is TGCGCCAGCAGCCACCCAGGGACCGGGGAGCTGTTTTTT. Translated: CASSHPGTGELFF.

With respect to this clone: Within the sample, other DNA sequences also encode this same CDR3. The rearrangement uses TRBV18 and TRBJ1-1; no reliable D call. Trimming cost V 2 bases and J 0 bases, with 7 bases left between them. The CDR3 covers 14 residues. The germline V gene encodes CDR1 KGHSH and CDR2 LQKENI. The DNA of the CDR3 is TGTGCCAGCTCACCAAACATCATGAACACTGAAGCTTTCTTT. Encoded protein: CASSPNIMNTEAFF.

The chain employs TRBV27 and TRBJ1-5, with D possibly TRBD1 on 5 matching bases. The CDR3 covers 15 residues. Germline CDR1 MNHEY, CDR2 SMNVEV (reference sequence). V was pared by 7 bases and J by 8 bases, with 21 bases between. CDR3 residues: CASKSQTDRSKPQHF. The CDR3 DNA follows: TGTGCCAGCAAGTCTCAGACAGACAGAAGCAAGCCCCAGCATTTT.

V gene TRBV6-6 combines with J gene TRBJ2-7, with D possibly being TRBD1 (6 bases). The CDR3 is made up of 15 amino acids. V was cut by 0 bases and J by 4 bases, with 13 bases left in between. Germline V gives CDR1 MNHNY, CDR2 SVGAGI (reference sequence). Here the CDR3 reads CASSYSEQGRYEQYF. The DNA for the CDR3 is TGTGCCAGCAGTTACTCTGAACAGGGCAGGTACGAGCAGTACTTC.